The 21 T cell receptor beta chains below come from one sample, sequenced in a study of Tregs in tolerant kidney transplant recipients. Produced via immunoSEQ multiplex PCR; TCRdb's table is partial and in-frame only. This sample has approximately 43,000 clones, with under 95% found just once. What was sequenced was Tregs from blood. The receptors here all came from a human donor in good health.

This chain links TRBV30 with TRBJ1-1; D ambiguous. Per germline, CDR1 GTSNPN and CDR2 SVGIG (reference sequence). The V end was cut by 4 bases, the J end by 0 bases, with 6 bases between. The CDR3 loop spans 12 amino acids. CDR3 sequence: CAWNTLNTEAFF. In DNA, the CDR3 is TGTGCCTGGAACACCTTGAACACTGAAGCTTTCTTT.

J is TRBJ1-2 and V is TRBV15; D remains unclear. CDR1 is LNHNV, CDR2 YYDKDF, per germline (reference sequence). V lost 8 bases to trimming and J lost 10 bases, with 20 bases between them. The CDR3 runs to 13 residues. CDR3 protein: CATVRAGLRDYTF. The CDR3 DNA reads as TGTGCCACCGTCCGGGCAGGCCTCCGGGACTACACCTTC.

This clone was seen once. This chain uses TRBV5-1 with TRBJ1-4, with no clear D. Trimming removed 4 bases from V and 1 base from J, with 11 bases in between. Per the germline V gene, CDR1 is SGHRS and CDR2 is YFSETQ. The CDR3 sequence is 15 residues long. CDR3 nucleotides: TGCGCCAGCAGCCCTGTAGCGGGAACTAATGAAAAACTGTTTTTT. As protein: CASSPVAGTNEKLFF.

The chain uses TRBV5-1 and TRBJ2-5; the D is unclear. V was cut by 2 bases and J by 5 bases, with 7 bases left in between. The CDR3 sequence is 12 residues long. Germline values: CDR1 SGHRS, CDR2 YFSETQ. In nucleotides, the CDR3 is TGCGCCAGCAGCTTAGGAGTCGAGACCCAGTACTTC. Translated: CASSLGVETQYF.

This clone was picked up one time. J is TRBJ2-5 and V is TRBV6-4; D may be TRBD1 (5 bases). This CDR3 is 12 amino acids long. Germline V lookup: CDR1 MRHNA, CDR2 SNTAGT. V was clipped by 6 bases and J by 5 bases, with 10 bases between them. The CDR3 region is CASSARAETQYF. The DNA for the CDR3 is TGTGCCAGCAGCGCCAGGGCTGAGACCCAGTACTTC.

The table lists this clone with a count of one. V and J are TRBV5-1 and TRBJ2-1; D call uncertain. Germline V CDR1 and CDR2: SGHRS, YFSETQ. V was cut by 1 base and J by 5 bases, with 13 bases left in between. This CDR3 contains 15 residues. The chain's CDR3 is CASSLLGTLDNEQFF. CDR3 sequence (DNA): TGCGCCAGCAGCTTGTTGGGAACTCTTGACAATGAGCAGTTCTTC.

The gene calls are TRBV4-2 and TRBJ1-1; D gene uncertain. Germline values: CDR1 LGHNA, CDR2 YNFKEQ. V lost 0 bases and J 0 bases, leaving 11 bases between the germline ends. The CDR3 totals 16 residues. Here the CDR3 reads CASSQDSRIMNTEAFF. The CDR3 nucleotides are TGTGCCAGCAGCCAAGATTCGAGGATAATGAACACTGAAGCTTTCTTT.

The chain combines TRBV7-9 with TRBJ1-2; 7 bases align to TRBD1. After removal of 4 bases from V and 4 bases from J, the junction contained 12 bases not matched to a gene. The CDR3 consists of 16 residues. Germline CDR1 and CDR2: SEHNR and FQNEAQ (reference sequence). The CDR3 here is CASSYFKGGGAYGYTF. The CDR3 DNA follows: TGTGCCAGCAGCTATTTCAAAGGAGGGGGCGCCTATGGCTACACCTTC.

The J gene is TRBJ2-2, the V gene TRBV6-5; 7 positions match TRBD2. Losses at the gene ends were 4 bases for V and 7 bases for J; bases not matched to a gene: 6. Per the germline V gene, CDR1 is MNHEY and CDR2 is SVGAGI. CDR3 size: 14 residues. In DNA, the CDR3 is TGTGCCAGCAGTTCGCCAGGGAGGGGCGGGGAGCTGTTTTTT. Residues: CASSSPGRGGELFF.

The V and J genes are TRBV6-5 and TRBJ1-2; D possibly corresponds to TRBD1 (6 bases). There are 15 residues in the CDR3. CDR1 MNHEY and CDR2 SVGAGI come from the germline V gene. With 7 bases removed from V and 2 bases from J, the gap between germline ends came to 17 bases. CDR3 sequence reads: CASTSGATGNYGYTF. The CDR3 region has the DNA TGTGCCAGCACCTCGGGGGCCACAGGCAACTATGGCTACACCTTC.

The CDR3 nucleotides are TGTGCCAGCAGTCCCGGGGTTAGCGGCCCCTACGAGCAGTACTTC. It is translated as CASSPGVSGPYEQYF. This chain uses TRBV7-9 with TRBJ2-7; possible D gene TRBD2, 6 bases. The germline V gene has CDR1 SEHNR and CDR2 FQNEAQ (reference sequence). Trimming took 6 bases from V and 2 from J, leaving 17 bases between them. This CDR3 region has 15 residues.

Here the CDR3 reads CASSESAQETQYF. CDR3 DNA: TGTGCCAGCAGTGAATCCGCCCAAGAGACCCAGTACTTC. The chain has TRBV6-5 and TRBJ2-5; no definite D call. V was clipped by 5 bases and J by 1 base, with 8 bases between them. CDR3 length: 13 residues. CDR1 MNHEY and CDR2 SVGAGI come from the germline V gene.

The chain couples TRBV18 to TRBJ2-5; a weak D match, TRBD2 (5 bases). V was clipped by 6 bases and J by 0 bases, with 14 bases between them. Germline V CDR1 and CDR2: KGHSH, LQKENI. This CDR3 is 15 amino acids long. CDR3 DNA sequence: TGTGCCAGCTCTCGTAGCCGCGGGTACCAAGAGACCCAGTACTTC. This encodes CASSRSRGYQETQYF.

The chain has TRBV5-4 and TRBJ2-2; 9 nucleotides agree with TRBD1. The ends lost 4 bases at V and 6 bases at J; junction bases unmatched: 4. This CDR3 contains 14 residues. Germline V gene data show CDR1 as SGHNT and CDR2 as YYREEE (reference sequence). CDR3 residues: CASSQTGGSGELFF. The CDR3 bases are TGTGCCAGCAGCCAAACAGGGGGCTCCGGGGAGCTGTTTTTT.

The chain uses TRBV5-1 and TRBJ2-1, with D possibly being TRBD1 or TRBD2 (5 bases each). Germline loops: CDR1 SGHRS, CDR2 YFSETQ. There are 14 residues in the CDR3. V lost 1 base, J lost 7 bases, and 12 bases lay in between. Written as DNA, the CDR3 is TGCGCCAGCAGCTTGAAGGGCAGGGAGAATGAGCAGTTCTTC. Translating gives CASSLKGRENEQFF.

The chain couples TRBV5-5 to TRBJ1-5, with 7 nucleotides matching TRBD1. The CDR3 runs to 15 residues. The V gene end was trimmed by 1 base and the J gene end by 5 bases; junction bases not matched to a gene: 6. Germline V gene lookup returns CDR1 SGHKS and CDR2 YYEKEE (reference sequence). CDR3 coding DNA: TGTGCCAGCAGCTTGAGAACAACAGGGGATCAGCCCCAGCATTTT. Its translation: CASSLRTTGDQPQHF. The full variable domain, rest sourced from reference TRBV5-5 and TRBJ1-5, is DAGVTQSPTHLIKTRGQQVTLRCSPISGHKSVSWYQQVLGQGPQFIFQYYEKEERGRGNFPDRFSARQFPNYSSELNVNALLLGDSALYLCASSLRTTGDQPQHFGDGTRLSIL.

The gene calls are TRBV15 and TRBJ2-2; unclear D gene. Trimming left V 4 bases short and J 5 bases short, with 14 bases between. The CDR3 has 15 residues. CDR1 and CDR2 from the germline V gene are LNHNV and YYDKDF (reference sequence). CDR3 DNA sequence: TGTGCCACCAGCACAGGAGTGTTTTTGACCGGGGAGCTGTTTTTT. Amino acids: CATSTGVFLTGELFF.

CDR3 protein: CASSEAGQGASRNQPQHF. CDR3 nucleotide sequence: TGTGCCAGCAGTGAAGCCGGACAGGGGGCGTCTCGCAATCAGCCCCAGCATTTT. The V and J genes are TRBV6-1 and TRBJ1-5; 11 nucleotides agree with TRBD1. The germline V gene has CDR1 MNHNS and CDR2 SASEGT. CDR3 length: 18 amino acids. The trim removed 0 bases at V and 2 bases at J, leaving 6 bases unmatched.

The gene calls are TRBV19 and TRBJ1-1; 7 nucleotides line up with TRBD1. Trimming cost V 5 bases and J 0 bases; bases outside gene matches: 6. Germline V gene lookup returns CDR1 LNHDA and CDR2 SQIVND (reference sequence). The CDR3 extends over 15 amino acids. In DNA, the CDR3 is TGTGCCAGTAGTGACCGGACAGGTCTGAACACTGAAGCTTTCTTT. Its protein is CASSDRTGLNTEAFF.

The V and J genes are TRBV18 and TRBJ1-1, with D perhaps matching TRBD1 (6 bases). This CDR3 region has 14 residues. Germline-derived CDR1 and CDR2 are KGHSH and LQKENI. V lost 4 bases to trimming and J lost 7 bases, with 16 bases between them. CDR3 protein: CASSQSDRNDEAFF. DNA of the CDR3: TGTGCCAGCTCACAAAGTGACAGGAATGATGAAGCTTTCTTT.

The chain combines TRBV9 with TRBJ2-3; 7 bases agree with TRBD2. The J segment lost 0 bases and the V segment lost 0 bases, leaving 7 bases of the junction unmatched. In germline, CDR1 is SGDLS, CDR2 YYNGEE. The CDR3 runs to 17 residues. As DNA, the CDR3 is TGTGCCAGCAGCGTAGCTTCGGCTAGCGGTAGCACAGATACGCAGTATTTT. Amino acids: CASSVASASGSTDTQYF.